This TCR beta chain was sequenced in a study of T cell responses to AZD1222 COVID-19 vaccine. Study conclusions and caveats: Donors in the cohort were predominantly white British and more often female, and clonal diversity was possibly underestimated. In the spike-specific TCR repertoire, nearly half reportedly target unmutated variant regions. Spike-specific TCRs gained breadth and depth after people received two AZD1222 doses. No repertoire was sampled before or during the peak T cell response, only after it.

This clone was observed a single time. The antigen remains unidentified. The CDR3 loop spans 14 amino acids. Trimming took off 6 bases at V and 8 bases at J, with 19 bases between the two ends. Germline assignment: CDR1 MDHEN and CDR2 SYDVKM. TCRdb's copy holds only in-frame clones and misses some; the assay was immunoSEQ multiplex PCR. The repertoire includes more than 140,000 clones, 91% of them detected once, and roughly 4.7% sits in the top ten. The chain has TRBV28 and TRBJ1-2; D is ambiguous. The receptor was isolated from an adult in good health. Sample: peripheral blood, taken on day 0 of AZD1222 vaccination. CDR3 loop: CASSLPGSPRGYTF. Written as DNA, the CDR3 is TGTGCCAGCAGCCTTCCAGGATCTCCTAGGGGCTACACCTTC.